This TCR beta chain stems from a study of human T cells and chemical hapten exposure. V lost 3 bases, J lost 5 bases, and 3 bases stayed unmatched. CDR1 is PRHDT and CDR2 is FYEKMQ in the germline V gene (reference sequence). The CDR3 covers 14 residues. TCRdb reanalysed the RACE reads using MiXCR and keeps one entry per CDR3 protein. Of about 380,000 distinct CDR3 sequences listed, roughly 4.8% are singletons. Time point described: patch test 1, 2 weeks after DPC sensitization. Regarding treatment: therapeutic diphenylcyclopropenone sensitization with weekly scalp DPC. This specimen was whole blood, taken in connection with sensitization to the hapten diphenylcyclopropenone (DPC). The TCR was taken from a woman in her 50s with alopecia areata. Some clones in this sample may be carry-over from other donors' samples. This chain uses TRBV13 with TRBJ2-3; TRBD1 matches 9 bases. CDR3 DNA sequence: TGTGCCAGCAGCTTGGGACAGGGCCAAGATACGCAGTATTTT. Translation: CASSLGQGQDTQYF.